These T cell receptor beta chains were read from a single sample in a study of blood T cell repertoires in COVID-19. The method was immunoSEQ multiplex PCR; TCRdb's version includes in-frame clones alone and lacks a portion of them. The sample gives about 160,000 clones, over 75% of which show up once; around 2.7% is in the top ten. Sequenced input: peripheral blood. Receptors were obtained from a man aged 65 to 79 with acute or convalescent COVID-19. Each CDR3 is given with its conserved first and last residue. The D gene is left open where the match is weak. Only some rows state a clone size, as once, few, many or a class for expanded clones.

TRBV20-1,-,-,TRBJ2-7,CSASPAEYEQYF,TGCAGTGCTAGTCCTGCGGAGTACGAGCAGTACTTC
TRBV4-1,-,-,TRBJ1-5,CASSQAGNSNQPQHF,TGCGCCAGCAGCCAAGCCGGGAATAGCAATCAGCCCCAGCATTTT
TRBV27,TRBD2,-,TRBJ2-7,CASSVSGLPVPYEQYF,TGTGCCAGCAGTGTCTCGGGACTACCCGTTCCCTACGAGCAGTACTTC
TRBV4-2,TRBD2,-,TRBJ2-3,CASSPLGGSSADTQYF,TGTGCCAGCAGCCCCCTAGGCGGGAGTTCAGCAGATACGCAGTATTTT
TRBV7-9,TRBD2,-,TRBJ2-1,CASSFSGSYNEQFF,TGTGCCAGCAGCTTCAGCGGGAGTTACAATGAGCAGTTCTTC
TRBV5-1,TRBD1,-,TRBJ1-1,CASTPGTGGSRTEAFF,TGCGCCAGCACCCCCGGGACAGGGGGCAGTCGAACTGAAGCTTTCTTT
TRBV3-1/TRBV3-2,TRBD2,-,TRBJ2-1,CASSQDIRGGDEQFF,TGTGCCAGCAGCCAAGATATCCGGGGGGGAGATGAGCAGTTCTTC
TRBV28,TRBD2,few,TRBJ2-7,CASEAGGYEQYF,TGTGCCAGTGAAGCGGGAGGCTACGAGCAGTACTTC
TRBV6-2/TRBV6-3,TRBD1,few,TRBJ1-1,CASSPLGTGRDEAFF,TGTGCCAGCAGCCCTTTAGGGACAGGGCGGGATGAAGCTTTCTTT
TRBV15,TRBD1,medium-sized,TRBJ2-2,CATSGGQTNTGELFF,TGTGCCACCAGCGGGGGACAGACGAACACCGGGGAGCTGTTTTTT
TRBV28,-,-,TRBJ2-1,CASKQGGLREQFF,TGTGCCAGCAAACAGGGTGGACTGCGGGAGCAGTTCTTC
TRBV7-2,TRBD2,-,TRBJ2-7,CASSLGSSGQTYEQYF,TGTGCCAGCAGCTTAGGGTCTAGCGGGCAAACCTACGAGCAGTACTTC
TRBV9,-,many,TRBJ2-2,CASSARRVSNTGELFF,TGTGCCAGCAGCGCCCGCCGGGTATCGAACACCGGGGAGCTGTTTTTT
TRBV9,-,-,TRBJ2-1,CASSPRQGSSYNEQFF,TGTGCCAGCAGCCCCCGGCAGGGGAGCTCCTACAATGAGCAGTTCTTC
TRBV6-5,-,-,TRBJ1-1,CAGGGLNTEAFF,TGTGCCGGCGGGGGATTGAACACTGAAGCTTTCTTT
TRBV5-4,TRBD2,-,TRBJ2-1,CASSLGTSGRPNEQFF,TGTGCCAGCAGCTTGGGGACTAGCGGGAGACCCAATGAGCAGTTCTTC
TRBV19,TRBD2,-,TRBJ2-1,CASSTPTSGRDEQFF,TGTGCCAGTAGTACTCCGACTAGCGGGAGAGATGAGCAGTTCTTC
TRBV7-9,TRBD2,-,TRBJ2-1,CASSLERASGEQFF,TGTGCCAGCAGCTTAGAACGGGCTAGCGGAGAGCAGTTCTTC
TRBV2,TRBD2,-,TRBJ2-3,CASSVGTSGGADTQYF,TGTGCCAGCAGTGTGGGTACTAGCGGGGGGGCAGATACGCAGTATTTT
TRBV14,-,few,TRBJ2-5,CASSEAPGIQETQYF,TGTGCCAGCAGCGAAGCCCCGGGGATTCAAGAGACCCAGTACTTC